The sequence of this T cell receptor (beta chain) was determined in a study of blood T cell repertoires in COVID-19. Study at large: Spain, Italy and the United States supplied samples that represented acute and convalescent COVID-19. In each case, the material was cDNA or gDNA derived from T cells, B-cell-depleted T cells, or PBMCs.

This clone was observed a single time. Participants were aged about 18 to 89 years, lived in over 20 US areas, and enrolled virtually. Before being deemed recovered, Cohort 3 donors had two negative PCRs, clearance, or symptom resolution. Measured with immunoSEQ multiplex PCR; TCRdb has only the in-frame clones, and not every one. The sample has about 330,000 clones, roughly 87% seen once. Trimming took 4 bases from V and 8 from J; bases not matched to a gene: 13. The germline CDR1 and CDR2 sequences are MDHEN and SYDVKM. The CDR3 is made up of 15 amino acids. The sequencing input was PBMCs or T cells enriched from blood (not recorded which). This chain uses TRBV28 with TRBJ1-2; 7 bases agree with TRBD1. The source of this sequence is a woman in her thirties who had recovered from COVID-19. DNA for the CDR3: TGTGCCAGCAGTTCCCCCGACAGGGCCGATGGAGGCTACACCTTC. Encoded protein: CASSSPDRADGGYTF.